The present T cell receptor (beta chain) was sequenced within a study of T cells in Graves' hyperthyroidism and ophthalmopathy. Under 3 months was the duration of disease in ophthalmopathy patients, who also had a Clinical Activity Score of at least 3 and a NOSPECS grade of at least 4. Around 10 ml fresh peripheral blood yielded the PBMCs. TCR beta CDR3 sequences were amplified from RNA transcripts. An initial round of RT-PCR targeting the TCR CDR3 relied on the HTBI primer set. TCRdb analysed the multiplex PCR reads with MiXCR anew, one entry per CDR3 protein. The sample has 450,000 to 650,000 distinct CDR3 sequences, approximately 15% seen once. As regards this clonotype: A much larger clone is a single base away; this may be a read error.

Sequencing was carried out using blood. This clonotype originated in a woman aged 18 to 35 with Graves' ophthalmopathy.

The CDR3 DNA reads TGCGCCAGCAGCCACGAACCCCGGGTCACAGATACGCAGTATTTT. Translation: CASSHEPRVTDTQYF. The chain has TRBV4-3 and TRBJ2-3; D uncertain. The germline V gene has CDR1 LGHNA and CDR2 YSLEER. This CDR3 spans 15 amino acids. Trimming took off 3 bases at V and 2 bases at J, with 12 bases between the two ends.